Listed here is a single T cell receptor beta chain. This clonotype came up a few times. What this receptor recognizes is not known. Base qualities are not at hand, and no much larger clone is one base apart. These data are taken from a study of blood T cells in healthy people across ages (dated by TCRdb to between 2014 and 2017). For the study in its entirety: In model experiments, roughly one uniquely barcoded TCR beta cDNA molecule per two T cells was captured by template switching. The study measured age-related changes in TCR beta repertoire diversity using deep sequencing normalized with unique cDNA molecular identifiers. The donors were split into four age groups: young (average roughly 15 years), middle-aged (39), aged (around 67) and long-lived (roughly 80). To avoid experimental bias, donors of different ages were spread randomly across the sequencing lanes. For two donors (one aged 18 to 30 and one aged 80 or older), the study analyzed two additional independent replicas of 1 million unique cDNA reads from the same blood draw.

Systemically healthy Caucasian individuals from Russia, approximately 39 in total and aged about 6 to 90 years, were included as donors. Approximately 9 milliliters of peripheral blood were collected from each donor into EDTA-treated Vacutainer tubes. Ficoll-Paque density-gradient centrifugation was used to isolate PBMCs, with at least 7 million per sample. Total RNA, at least 6 micrograms per sample, was extracted from PBMCs with Trizol reagent. For every donor, an aliquot of PBMCs went through flow cytometry to measure the percentages of naive CD45RAhigh/CD27high T cells. Libraries were constructed by 5' RACE. Sequencing used an Illumina HiSeq 2500. A second PCR of about 6 to 11 cycles was run with a J-beta primer mix and a sample-barcoded 5' primer. A unique molecular identifier was introduced onto each TCR beta cDNA molecule by a template-switch 5' adaptor carrying 12 random nucleotides. Each sample yielded at least 3 million CDR3-containing paired-end reads. The Mint cDNA synthesis kit, primed by a TRBC-specific oligonucleotide, was used to synthesize first-strand cDNA from all RNA. Following uracil-DNA glycosylase treatment, all cDNA underwent a first 18-cycle PCR with the universal primers M1SS and BC2_uni_R. The authors' analysis ran thus. For normalization, 1 million high-quality reads were randomly selected from each sample, with every read carrying a distinct molecular identifier. Instead of being binned into consensus sequences, reads with shared molecular identifiers were discarded. CDR3 identification, clonotype clustering and error correction used MiTCR with a Q25 quality threshold and the strictest error-elimination algorithm. A nonparametric unseen species model with Euler transformation was used to estimate a lower bound on total TCR beta diversity. TCRdb took the public reads, trimmed them with fastp at Q25, ran MiXCR for clone calling and kept in-frame beta chains. Under each unique CDR3 protein, matching rows form one entry showing the most common genes and DNA. The V and J calls shown here were made by TCRdb, not taken from the authors' results. The sample includes 1.5 million or so distinct CDR3 sequences, with roughly 40% observed a single time. 7.9% of the sample is in the top ten clones.

The germline V gene sets CDR1 to LGHNA and CDR2 to YNFKEQ. After removal of 3 bases from V and 0 bases from J, the junction retains 9 bases not matched to a gene. The CDR3 runs 17 amino acids, cysteine and phenylalanine included. Just CDR3 DNA is preserved here, 51 bases in frame from base 1. The full study reports these points: Total diversity estimates from one million sequenced T cells were considered lower bounds and underestimates. Observed TCR beta diversity per million T cells fell roughly linearly with age, and a significant reduction was already apparent by age around 40. There was a strong correlation between observed TCR beta diversity and the percentage of naive T cells measured by flow cytometry. Compared with the aged group, the long-lived group had more naive CD4+ T cells, fewer expanded clones and increased TCR diversity, suggesting age selection. Since profiling was done on bulk unsorted PBMCs, naive and antigen-experienced compartments could not be conclusively compared. Because donor CMV infection status was unknown, age-related changes in expanded clonotypes were potentially confounded.

Recombination connected TRBV4-2 to TRBJ2-7, with 9 bases in between that match TRBD2. The TCR comes from a woman in her late teens or twenties in good health. Sample: blood. The CDR3 corresponds to CASSHLGTSSSSYEQYF. The DNA is as follows: TGTGCCAGCAGCCACCTCGGGACTAGCTCGAGCTCCTACGAGCAGTACTTC.